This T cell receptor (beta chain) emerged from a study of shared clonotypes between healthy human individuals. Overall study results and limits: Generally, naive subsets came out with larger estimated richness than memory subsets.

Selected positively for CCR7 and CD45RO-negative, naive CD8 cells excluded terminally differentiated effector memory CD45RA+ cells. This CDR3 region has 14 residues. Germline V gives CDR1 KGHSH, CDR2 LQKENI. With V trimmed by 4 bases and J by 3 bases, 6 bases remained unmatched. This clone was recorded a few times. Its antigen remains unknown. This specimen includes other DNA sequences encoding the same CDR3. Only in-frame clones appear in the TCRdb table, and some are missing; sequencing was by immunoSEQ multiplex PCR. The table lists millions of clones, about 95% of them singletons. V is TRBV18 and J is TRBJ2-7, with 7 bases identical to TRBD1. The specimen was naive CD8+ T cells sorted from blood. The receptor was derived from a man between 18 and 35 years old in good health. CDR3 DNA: TGTGCCAGCTCACTGTCCCGGGACAGCTACGAGCAGTACTTC. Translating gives CASSLSRDSYEQYF.